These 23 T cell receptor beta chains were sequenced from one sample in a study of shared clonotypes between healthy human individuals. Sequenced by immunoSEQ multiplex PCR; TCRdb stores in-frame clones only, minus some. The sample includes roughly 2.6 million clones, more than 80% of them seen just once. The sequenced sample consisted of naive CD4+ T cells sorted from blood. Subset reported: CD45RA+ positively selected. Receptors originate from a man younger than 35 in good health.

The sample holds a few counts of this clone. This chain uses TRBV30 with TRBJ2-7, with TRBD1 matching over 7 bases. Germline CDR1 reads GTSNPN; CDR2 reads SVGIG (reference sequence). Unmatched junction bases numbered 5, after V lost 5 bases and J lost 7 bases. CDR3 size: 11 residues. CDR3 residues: CAWDRAGEQYF. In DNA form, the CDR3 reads TGTGCCTGGGACAGGGCGGGTGAGCAGTACTTC.

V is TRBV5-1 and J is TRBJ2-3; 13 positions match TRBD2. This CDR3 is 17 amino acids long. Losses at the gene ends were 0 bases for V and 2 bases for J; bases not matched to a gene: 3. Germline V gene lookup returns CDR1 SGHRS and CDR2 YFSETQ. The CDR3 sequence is CASSLGLAGGLTDTQYF. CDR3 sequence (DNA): TGCGCCAGCAGCTTGGGACTAGCGGGGGGCCTCACAGATACGCAGTATTTT.

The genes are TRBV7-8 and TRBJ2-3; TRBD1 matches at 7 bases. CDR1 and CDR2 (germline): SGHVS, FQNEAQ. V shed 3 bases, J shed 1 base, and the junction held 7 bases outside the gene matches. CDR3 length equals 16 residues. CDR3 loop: CASSFLQGIGTDTQYF. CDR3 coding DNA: TGTGCCAGCAGCTTCTTACAGGGGATCGGCACAGATACGCAGTATTTT. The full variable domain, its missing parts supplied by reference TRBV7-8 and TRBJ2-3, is GAGVSQSPRYKVAKRGQDVALRCDPISGHVSLFWYQQALGQGPEFLTYFQNEAQLDKSGLPSDRFFAERPEGSVSTLKIQRTQQEDSAVYLCASSFLQGIGTDTQYFGPGTRLTVL.

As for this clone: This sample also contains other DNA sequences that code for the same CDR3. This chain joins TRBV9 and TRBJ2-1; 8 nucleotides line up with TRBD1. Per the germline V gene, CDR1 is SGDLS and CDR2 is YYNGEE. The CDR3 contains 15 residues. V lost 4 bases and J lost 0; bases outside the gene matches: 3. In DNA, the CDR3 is TGTGCCAGCAGCTTAACAGGGGGCTCCTACAATGAGCAGTTCTTC. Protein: CASSLTGGSYNEQFF. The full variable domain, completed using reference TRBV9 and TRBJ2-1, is DSGVTQTPKHLITATGQRVTLRCSPRSGDLSVYWYQQSLDQGLQFLIQYYNGEERAKGNILERFSAQQFPDLHSELNLSSLELGDSALYFCASSLTGGSYNEQFFGPGTRLTVL.

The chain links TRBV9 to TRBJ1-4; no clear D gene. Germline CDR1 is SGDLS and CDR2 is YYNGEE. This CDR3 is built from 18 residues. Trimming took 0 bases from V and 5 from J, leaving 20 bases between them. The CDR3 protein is CASSVEIGVLVQNEKLFF. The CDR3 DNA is TGTGCCAGCAGCGTAGAGATTGGGGTGCTAGTCCAGAATGAAAAACTGTTTTTT.

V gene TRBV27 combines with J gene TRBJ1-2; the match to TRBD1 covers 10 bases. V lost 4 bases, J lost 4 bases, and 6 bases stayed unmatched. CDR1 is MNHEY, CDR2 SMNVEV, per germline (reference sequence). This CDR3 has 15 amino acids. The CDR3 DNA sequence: TGTGCCAGCAGTTCCCCTGGGACAGGGGCCTATGGCTACACCTTC. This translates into CASSSPGTGAYGYTF.

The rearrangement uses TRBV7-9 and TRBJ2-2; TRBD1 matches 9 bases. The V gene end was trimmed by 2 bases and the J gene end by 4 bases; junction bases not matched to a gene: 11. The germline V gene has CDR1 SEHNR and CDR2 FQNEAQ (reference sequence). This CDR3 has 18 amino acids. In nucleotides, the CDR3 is TGTGCCAGCAGCTTATCGGGAACAGGGGGCATTGGCACCGGGGAGCTGTTTTTT. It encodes CASSLSGTGGIGTGELFF.

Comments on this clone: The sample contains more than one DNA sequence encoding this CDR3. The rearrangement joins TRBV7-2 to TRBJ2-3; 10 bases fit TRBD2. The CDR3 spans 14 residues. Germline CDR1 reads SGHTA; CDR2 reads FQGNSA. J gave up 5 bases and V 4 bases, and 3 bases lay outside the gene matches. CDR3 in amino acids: CASSSGLARDTQYF. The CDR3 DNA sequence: TGTGCCAGCAGCTCGGGACTAGCGAGAGATACGCAGTATTTT.

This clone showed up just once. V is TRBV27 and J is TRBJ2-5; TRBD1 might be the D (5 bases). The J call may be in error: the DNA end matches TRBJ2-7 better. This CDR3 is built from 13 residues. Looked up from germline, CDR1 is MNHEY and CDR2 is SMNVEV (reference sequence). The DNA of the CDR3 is TGTGCCAGCAGCCGCAGGGTGGGCTACGAGCAGTACTTC. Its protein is CASSRRVGYEQYF.

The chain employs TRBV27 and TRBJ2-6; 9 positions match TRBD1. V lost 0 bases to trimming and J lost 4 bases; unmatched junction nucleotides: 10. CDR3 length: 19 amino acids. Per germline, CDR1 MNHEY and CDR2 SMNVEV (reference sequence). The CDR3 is CASSLSRDRVLPGANVLTF. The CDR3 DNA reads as TGTGCCAGCAGTTTATCACGGGACAGGGTTCTACCCGGGGCCAACGTCCTGACTTTC.

The CDR3 region is CATSAQPGTVLNQPQHF. The CDR3 bases are TGTGCCACCAGCGCTCAGCCCGGGACGGTCCTCAATCAGCCCCAGCATTTT. The V gene is TRBV15, the J gene TRBJ1-5; D may be TRBD1 (5 bases). V gave up 5 bases and J gave up 3 bases, with 20 bases separating them. Germline CDR1 reads LNHNV; CDR2 reads YYDKDF (reference sequence). The CDR3 loop spans 17 amino acids.

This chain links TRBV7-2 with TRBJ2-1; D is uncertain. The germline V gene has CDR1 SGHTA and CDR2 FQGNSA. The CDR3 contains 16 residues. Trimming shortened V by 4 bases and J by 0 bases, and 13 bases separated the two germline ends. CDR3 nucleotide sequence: TGTGCCAGCAGCTCTAGGGCCACTACCTCCTACAATGAGCAGTTCTTC. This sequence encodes CASSSRATTSYNEQFF.

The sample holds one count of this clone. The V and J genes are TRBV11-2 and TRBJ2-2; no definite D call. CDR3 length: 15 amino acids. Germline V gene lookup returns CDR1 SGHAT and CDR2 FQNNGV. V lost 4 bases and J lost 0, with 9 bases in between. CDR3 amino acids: CASSSTMANTGELFF. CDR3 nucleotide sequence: TGTGCCAGCAGCTCCACTATGGCGAACACCGGGGAGCTGTTTTTT.

Here the CDR3 DNA reads TGTGCCAGCAGTACTGGGGGCTCCCCCCGGGAGCTGTTTTTT. Its translation: CASSTGGSPRELFF. This chain links TRBV6-5 with TRBJ2-2; a weak D match, TRBD1 (6 bases). The CDR3 has 14 residues. Trimming shortened V by 5 bases and J by 9 bases, and 16 bases separated the two germline ends. Looked up from germline, CDR1 is MNHEY and CDR2 is SVGAGI.

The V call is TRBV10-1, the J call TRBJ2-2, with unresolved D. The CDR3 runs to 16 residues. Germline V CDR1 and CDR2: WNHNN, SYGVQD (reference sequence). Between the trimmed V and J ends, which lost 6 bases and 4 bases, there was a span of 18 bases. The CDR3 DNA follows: TGCGCCAGCAGCGACCTGGTTCCTAGTGGCACCGGGGAGCTGTTTTTT. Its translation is CASSDLVPSGTGELFF.

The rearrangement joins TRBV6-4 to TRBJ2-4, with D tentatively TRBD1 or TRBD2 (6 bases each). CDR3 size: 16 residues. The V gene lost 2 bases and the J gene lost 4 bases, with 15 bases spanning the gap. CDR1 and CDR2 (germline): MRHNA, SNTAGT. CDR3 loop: CASSDTSTGAKNIQYF. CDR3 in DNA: TGTGCCAGCAGTGACACTTCGACGGGGGCAAAAAACATTCAGTACTTC.

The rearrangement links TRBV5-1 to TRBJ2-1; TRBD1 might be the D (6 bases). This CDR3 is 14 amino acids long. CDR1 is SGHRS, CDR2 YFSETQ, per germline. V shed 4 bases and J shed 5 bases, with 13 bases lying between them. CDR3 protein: CASSPTQGNNEQFF. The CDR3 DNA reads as TGCGCCAGCAGCCCGACACAGGGAAACAATGAGCAGTTCTTC.

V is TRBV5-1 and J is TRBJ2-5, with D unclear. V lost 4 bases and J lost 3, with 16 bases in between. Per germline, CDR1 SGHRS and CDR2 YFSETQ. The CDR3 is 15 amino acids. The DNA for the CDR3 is TGCGCCAGCAGCCCCGACTCGATTGGGGAAGAGACCCAGTACTTC. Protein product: CASSPDSIGEETQYF.

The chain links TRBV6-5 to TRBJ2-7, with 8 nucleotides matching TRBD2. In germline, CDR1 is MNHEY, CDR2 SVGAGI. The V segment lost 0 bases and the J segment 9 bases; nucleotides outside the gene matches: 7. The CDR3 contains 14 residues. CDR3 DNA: TGTGCCAGCAGTTACTCCGGGGGGGCCTCCGGGCAGTACTTC. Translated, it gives CASSYSGGASGQYF.

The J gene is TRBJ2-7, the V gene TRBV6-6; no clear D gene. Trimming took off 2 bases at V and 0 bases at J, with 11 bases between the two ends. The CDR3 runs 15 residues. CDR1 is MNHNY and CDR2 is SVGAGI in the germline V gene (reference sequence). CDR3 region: CASSYTPESSYEQYF. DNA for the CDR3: TGTGCCAGCAGTTACACCCCGGAGAGCTCCTACGAGCAGTACTTC.

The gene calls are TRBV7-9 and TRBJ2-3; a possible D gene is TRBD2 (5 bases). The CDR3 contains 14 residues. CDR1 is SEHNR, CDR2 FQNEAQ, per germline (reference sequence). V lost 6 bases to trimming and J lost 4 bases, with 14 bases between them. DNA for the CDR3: TGTGCCAGCAGTCACACGGACTCCTCAGATACGCAGTATTTT. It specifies CASSHTDSSDTQYF.

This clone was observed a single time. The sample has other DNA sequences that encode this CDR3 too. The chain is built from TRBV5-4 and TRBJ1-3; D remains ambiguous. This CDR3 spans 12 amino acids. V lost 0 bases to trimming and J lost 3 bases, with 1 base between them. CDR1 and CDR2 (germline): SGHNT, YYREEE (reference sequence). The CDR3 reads CASSLGGNTIYF. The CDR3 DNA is TGTGCCAGCAGCTTGGGTGGAAACACCATATATTTT.

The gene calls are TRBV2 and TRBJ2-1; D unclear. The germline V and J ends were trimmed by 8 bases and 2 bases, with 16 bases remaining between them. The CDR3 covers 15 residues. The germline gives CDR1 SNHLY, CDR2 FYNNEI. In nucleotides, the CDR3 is TGTGCCAGCGGACCTCTAGGGCCCCCCTACAATGAGCAGTTCTTC. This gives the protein CASGPLGPPYNEQFF. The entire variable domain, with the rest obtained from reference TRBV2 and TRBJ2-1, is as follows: EPEVTQTPSHQVTQMGQEVILRCVPISNHLYFYWYRQILGQKVEFLVSFYNNEISEKSEIFDDQFSVERPDGSNFTLKIRSTKLEDSAMYFCASGPLGPPYNEQFFGPGTRLTVL.